These 17 T cell receptor beta chains originate from one sample sequenced in a study of blood T cell repertoires in COVID-19. Profiling relied on immunoSEQ multiplex PCR, and the TCRdb table lists in-frame clones only, not all of them. The repertoire holds about 52,000 clones, with 81% as singletons. Material: peripheral blood. The receptors stem from a woman of 80 years or more with COVID-19, enrolled during active disease.

CDR3 nucleotide sequence: TGTGCCAGCAGCTTAGACGGTCGGAACTATGGCTACACCTTC. Amino acid sequence: CASSLDGRNYGYTF. This chain uses TRBV7-2 with TRBJ1-2; no reliable D call. Germline loops: CDR1 SGHTA, CDR2 FQGNSA. The CDR3 runs 14 residues. Trimming took off 1 base at V and 2 bases at J, with 8 bases between the two ends. The full variable domain, completed using reference TRBV7-2 and TRBJ1-2, is GAGVSQSPSNKVTEKGKDVELRCDPISGHTALYWYRQSLGQGLEFLIYFQGNSAPDKSGLPSDRFSAERTGGSVSTLTIQRTQQEDSAVYLCASSLDGRNYGYTFGSGTRLTVV.

The rearrangement links TRBV4-1 to TRBJ2-7; 9 bases line up with TRBD1. CDR1 and CDR2 from the germline V gene are MGHRA and YSYEKL. The ends lost 5 bases at V and 6 bases at J; junction bases unmatched: 11. The CDR3 length is 15 residues. The CDR3 DNA reads TGCGCCAGCAGCTATCGTCCCGGGACAGGGACCGAGCAGTACTTC. This codes for CASSYRPGTGTEQYF.

The V and J genes are TRBV5-1 and TRBJ1-1, with D hard to call. With 1 base removed from V and 2 bases from J, the gap between germline ends came to 6 bases. CDR3 length equals 13 residues. The V gene's germline CDR1 is SGHRS and CDR2 YFSETQ. The CDR3 DNA reads as TGCGCCAGCAGCTTGTCGAGTAACACTGAAGCTTTCTTT. This encodes CASSLSSNTEAFF.

The chain employs TRBV19 and TRBJ1-4; 10 bases map to TRBD1. CDR1 is LNHDA and CDR2 is SQIVND in the germline V gene (reference sequence). The CDR3 totals 17 residues. With 4 bases clipped from V and 8 bases from J, the junction kept 13 bases outside the gene matches. CDR3 loop: CASSTPGQGTLREKLFF. The DNA of the CDR3 is TGTGCCAGTAGTACACCGGGACAGGGGACCCTGAGGGAAAAACTGTTTTTT.

This clone was observed once. The V gene is TRBV19, the J gene TRBJ1-4; the match to TRBD1 covers 7 bases. Germline V gene sequence: CDR1 LNHDA, CDR2 SQIVND (reference sequence). The CDR3 spans 15 residues. V was pared by 5 bases and J by 3 bases, with 6 bases of the junction left unmatched. As DNA, the CDR3 is TGTGCCAGTAGTGCAGACAGGGCTTCTAATGAAAAACTGTTTTTT. It yields the protein CASSADRASNEKLFF.

This chain joins TRBV19 and TRBJ2-7, with 8 bases that match TRBD1. This CDR3 comprises 14 residues. Per the germline V gene, CDR1 is LNHDA and CDR2 is SQIVND (reference sequence). Unmatched junction bases numbered 8, after V lost 6 bases and J lost 4 bases. The CDR3 DNA reads as TGTGCCAGTAGCCCTGGACAGGGACCTTACGAGCAGTACTTC. Translating it yields CASSPGQGPYEQYF.

V gene TRBV19 combines with J gene TRBJ1-3, with no clear D. V dropped 1 base and J dropped 1 base, with 8 bases sitting between them. Germline assignment: CDR1 LNHDA and CDR2 SQIVND (reference sequence). The CDR3 covers 15 residues. The CDR3 nucleotides are TGTGCCAGTAGTATAGCGGAGTCTTCTGGAAACACCATATATTTT. It encodes CASSIAESSGNTIYF.

This clone has a single count. The chain is built from TRBV7-8 and TRBJ1-2; TRBD1 is a possible D gene (5 bases). Trimming removed 5 bases at V and 7 bases at J, with 17 bases between. The germline V gene encodes CDR1 SGHVS and CDR2 FQNEAQ. The length of the CDR3 is 14 residues. CDR3 protein: CASSQGTPGAGYTF. CDR3 DNA: TGTGCCAGCAGCCAAGGGACCCCGGGAGCTGGCTACACCTTC.

The V and J genes are TRBV4-2 and TRBJ2-7; 9 bases match TRBD1. The J segment lost 6 bases and the V segment lost 3 bases, leaving 6 bases of the junction unmatched. CDR1 is LGHNA and CDR2 is YNFKEQ in the germline V gene. The CDR3 length is 14 residues. The CDR3 protein is CASSQDPDRGEQYF. CDR3 nucleotides: TGTGCCAGCAGCCAGGACCCGGACAGGGGCGAGCAGTACTTC.

The V gene is TRBV10-3, the J gene TRBJ1-1; D unclear. The CDR3 covers 13 residues. Trimming left V 3 bases short and J 1 base short, with 6 bases between. Germline values: CDR1 ENHRY, CDR2 SYGVKD. In DNA, the CDR3 is TGTGCCATCAGTGACGAGGGGAACACTGAAGCTTTCTTT. Translation gives CAISDEGNTEAFF.

J is TRBJ2-3 and V is TRBV7-9; TRBD2 aligns across 10 bases. The CDR3 contains 16 residues. The ends lost 2 bases at V and 10 bases at J; junction bases unmatched: 12. CDR1 and CDR2 (germline): SEHNR, FQNEAQ (reference sequence). The CDR3 DNA follows: TGTGCCAGCAGCTTACAAGCTAGCGGGAGAAGTCCACCGCAGTATTTT. The encoded protein is CASSLQASGRSPPQYF.

The rearrangement joins TRBV4-1 to TRBJ2-1, with TRBD1 identical over 8 bases. The CDR3 spans 14 residues. Germline assignment: CDR1 MGHRA and CDR2 YSYEKL. Losses at the gene ends were 4 bases for V and 3 bases for J; bases not matched to a gene: 2. The CDR3 loop is CASSPGQVYNEQFF. CDR3 DNA: TGCGCCAGCAGCCCGGGACAGGTCTACAATGAGCAGTTCTTC.

Here the CDR3 DNA reads TGTGCCAGCAGCTTAACGGGAGGCGACGAGCAGTACTTC. Translation: CASSLTGGDEQYF. The rearrangement joins TRBV7-3 to TRBJ2-7, with D possibly being TRBD2 (6 bases). This CDR3 has 13 residues. V dropped 0 bases and J dropped 5 bases, with 8 bases sitting between them. Looked up from germline, CDR1 is SGHTA and CDR2 is FQGTGA. The full variable domain, completed using reference TRBV7-3 and TRBJ2-7, is GAGVSQTPSNKVTEKGKYVELRCDPISGHTALYWYRQSLGQGPEFLIYFQGTGAADDSGLPNDRFFAVRPEGSVSTLKIQRTERGDSAVYLCASSLTGGDEQYFGPGTRLTVT.

The V and J genes are TRBV30 and TRBJ2-4, with a weak D call TRBD1 (5 bases). CDR1 GTSNPN and CDR2 SVGIG come from the germline V gene (reference sequence). V shed 1 base and J shed 2 bases, with 12 bases lying between them. The CDR3 runs 15 residues. CDR3 protein: CAWSDLRVSKNIQYF. The CDR3 region has the DNA TGTGCCTGGAGTGATCTCAGGGTTTCCAAAAACATTCAGTACTTC.

This clone was observed a few times. This chain joins TRBV28 and TRBJ2-2; 10 nucleotides agree with TRBD2. The CDR3 is 16 residues long. V shed 5 bases, J shed 1 base, and the junction held 4 bases outside the gene matches. The germline V gene has CDR1 MDHEN and CDR2 SYDVKM. The CDR3 sequence is CASSLPSGRNTGELFF. The CDR3 nucleotides read TGTGCCAGCAGTCTCCCTAGCGGGAGGAACACCGGGGAGCTGTTTTTT.

This clone was detected only a few times. V gene TRBV9 combines with J gene TRBJ2-3, with 13 positions matching TRBD2. Per the germline V gene, CDR1 is SGDLS and CDR2 is YYNGEE. The CDR3 consists of 16 residues. Trimming removed 3 bases from V and 5 bases from J; junction bases left unmatched: 6. CDR3 bases: TGTGCCAGCAGCGACCCGGGACTAGCGGGAAGAGATACGCAGTATTTT. It specifies CASSDPGLAGRDTQYF.

The genes are TRBV28 and TRBJ2-1; TRBD2 agrees at 7 bases. The germline CDR1 and CDR2 sequences are MDHEN and SYDVKM. This CDR3 is built from 17 residues. Trimming at V came to 2 bases and at J to 3 bases, leaving 10 bases not matched to a gene. For the CDR3, the DNA is TGTGCCAGCAGTTTACCCCCGGGGCTAGCGGTCTACAATGAGCAGTTCTTC. It translates to CASSLPPGLAVYNEQFF. Full variable domain (rest looked up from reference TRBV28 and TRBJ2-1): DVKVTQSSRYLVKRTGEKVFLECVQDMDHENMFWYRQDPGLGLRLIYFSYDVKMKEKGDIPEGYSVSREKKERFSLILESASTNQTSMYLCASSLPPGLAVYNEQFFGPGTRLTVL.